One sample yielded the 24 T cell receptor beta chains listed below, sequenced in a study of blood T cell repertoires in COVID-19. TCRdb's copy holds only in-frame clones and misses some; the assay was immunoSEQ multiplex PCR. Of under 300,000 clones in the sample, 90% were seen once. What was sequenced was peripheral blood. These receptors all come from a woman aged 55 to 70 with COVID-19, enrolled during active disease.

The chain joins TRBV7-8 to TRBJ2-2; 11 bases map to TRBD2. Germline V gene sequence: CDR1 SGHVS, CDR2 FQNEAQ. This CDR3 has 16 residues. The J segment lost 3 bases and the V segment lost 5 bases, leaving 5 bases of the junction unmatched. The CDR3 nucleotides read TGTGCCAGCAGCAGAACTAGCGGGGGCTACACCGGGGAGCTGTTTTTT. It encodes CASSRTSGGYTGELFF. The whole variable domain, filled in from reference TRBV7-8 and TRBJ2-2, reads GAGVSQSPRYKVAKRGQDVALRCDPISGHVSLFWYQQALGQGPEFLTYFQNEAQLDKSGLPSDRFFAERPEGSVSTLKIQRTQQEDSAVYLCASSRTSGGYTGELFFGEGSRLTVL.

CDR3 residues: CSASSVAGQGEGEQYF. The CDR3 nucleotides are TGCAGTGCTAGTTCTGTCGCCGGACAGGGAGAAGGGGAGCAGTACTTC. The gene calls are TRBV20-1 and TRBJ2-7; TRBD1 matches at 8 bases. The V gene's germline CDR1 is DFQATT and CDR2 SNEGSKA (reference sequence). The V gene end was trimmed by 3 bases and the J gene end by 7 bases; junction bases not matched to a gene: 17. The length of the CDR3 is 16 residues.

The rearrangement joins TRBV13 to TRBJ1-5; TRBD1 matches 8 bases. There are 14 residues in the CDR3. Germline V gives CDR1 PRHDT, CDR2 FYEKMQ (reference sequence). V lost 3 bases to trimming and J lost 5 bases; unmatched junction nucleotides: 3. The CDR3 is CASSFGQGDQPQHF. The CDR3, as DNA: TGTGCCAGCAGCTTCGGACAGGGCGATCAGCCCCAGCATTTT.

The J gene is TRBJ1-1, the V gene TRBV6-5, with TRBD1 matching over 8 bases. V was pared by 2 bases and J by 4 bases, with 0 bases of the junction left unmatched. There are 13 residues in the CDR3. The germline CDR1 and CDR2 sequences are MNHEY and SVGAGI. Written as DNA, the CDR3 is TGTGCCAGCAGTTACGACAGGGGCACTGAAGCTTTCTTT. Amino acid sequence: CASSYDRGTEAFF.

CDR3 bases: TGTGCCAGCAGCTCAATGGGACAGGGATCTTTCTTT. As protein: CASSSMGQGSFF. The V call is TRBV7-2, the J call TRBJ1-1; 9 bases align to TRBD1. CDR1 and CDR2 (germline): SGHTA, FQGNSA. V trimming: 4 bases; J trimming: 12 bases; junction bases outside the gene matches: 6. CDR3 length: 12 residues.

To note about this clone: Other DNA sequences in the sample encode the same CDR3. The V gene is TRBV9, the J gene TRBJ2-1, with 11 bases fitting TRBD2. J gave up 4 bases and V 3 bases, and 0 bases lay outside the gene matches. Germline V gene sequence: CDR1 SGDLS, CDR2 YYNGEE. The CDR3 is 14 residues long. DNA for the CDR3: TGTGCCAGCAGCGCTAGCGGGGGGTACAATGAGCAGTTCTTC. Translating it yields CASSASGGYNEQFF.

The CDR3 region is CASSLESVAFHEQYF. The DNA for the CDR3 is TGTGCCAGCAGCTTAGAAAGTGTAGCGTTCCACGAGCAGTACTTC. The chain recombines TRBV7-2 with TRBJ2-7; TRBD2 is a possible D gene (5 bases). This CDR3 comprises 15 residues. V shed 1 base and J shed 5 bases, with 15 bases lying between them. Germline V CDR1 and CDR2: SGHTA, FQGNSA.

The rearrangement joins TRBV27 to TRBJ1-5; TRBD1 agrees at 7 bases. CDR3 size: 16 residues. The trim removed 4 bases at V and 6 bases at J, leaving 12 bases unmatched. Germline CDR1 is MNHEY and CDR2 is SMNVEV (reference sequence). DNA of the CDR3: TGTGCCAGCAGTTCATACAGGGGAATATCAAGTCAGCCCCAGCATTTT. Protein: CASSSYRGISSQPQHF.

Comment on this clone: Other DNA sequences in this specimen translate into the identical CDR3. The rearrangement uses TRBV6-5 and TRBJ1-1, with no clear D. The CDR3 length is 13 residues. Germline-derived CDR1 and CDR2 are MNHEY and SVGAGI. Trimming shortened V by 6 bases and J by 4 bases, and 12 bases separated the two germline ends. The CDR3 DNA is TGTGCCAGCAGAAACCCCCGGGGCACTGAAGCTTTCTTT. This translates into CASRNPRGTEAFF.

V gene TRBV5-1 combines with J gene TRBJ2-2; the D gene is possibly TRBD2 (5 bases). The CDR3 has 16 residues. Trimming cost V 3 bases and J 3 bases, with 15 bases left between them. Germline CDR1 SGHRS, CDR2 YFSETQ. Written as DNA, the CDR3 is TGCGCCAGCAGCTGGGCGGGCTACACGGACACCGGGGAGCTGTTTTTT. This gives the protein CASSWAGYTDTGELFF.

The genes are TRBV10-3 and TRBJ1-6, with TRBD1 matching 10 bases. The ends lost 5 bases at V and 11 bases at J; junction bases unmatched: 6. CDR1 ENHRY and CDR2 SYGVKD come from the germline V gene. CDR3 size: 14 residues. The chain's CDR3 is CAISLDRGQAPLHF. The CDR3 DNA reads TGTGCCATCAGTCTCGACAGGGGGCAGGCACCCCTCCACTTT.

CDR3 sequence reads: CASRGVGLSTDTQYF. The CDR3 bases are TGCGCCAGCAGAGGGGTCGGGTTAAGCACAGATACGCAGTATTTT. The chain combines TRBV5-1 with TRBJ2-3, with D maybe TRBD1 (5 bases). Trimming left V 5 bases short and J 0 bases short, with 13 bases between. The CDR3 consists of 15 residues. CDR1 SGHRS and CDR2 YFSETQ come from the germline V gene.

Notes on this clone: The sample contains more than one DNA sequence encoding this CDR3. The gene calls are TRBV5-1 and TRBJ1-1, with 8 bases matching TRBD1. The length of the CDR3 is 14 residues. Germline lookup yields CDR1 SGHRS and CDR2 YFSETQ. J gave up 2 bases and V 3 bases, and 3 bases lay outside the gene matches. CDR3 sequence reads: CASSYGQGNTEAFF. CDR3 coding DNA: TGCGCCAGCAGCTATGGACAGGGCAACACTGAAGCTTTCTTT.

V usage is TRBV4-1 and J usage is TRBJ1-1; D might be TRBD1 (5 bases). V was trimmed by 1 base and J by 5 bases, leaving 17 bases between them. This CDR3 comprises 16 residues. The germline V gene has CDR1 MGHRA and CDR2 YSYEKL. The CDR3: CASSQGRDPKDTEAFF. In nucleotides, the CDR3 is TGCGCCAGCAGCCAAGGGCGGGACCCCAAAGATACTGAAGCTTTCTTT.

This clone was picked up a small number of times. V is TRBV11-1 and J is TRBJ2-1; D might be TRBD1 (5 bases). V dropped 1 base and J dropped 3 bases, with 7 bases sitting between them. CDR1 is SGHAT and CDR2 is FQDESV in the germline V gene (reference sequence). CDR3 length: 14 amino acids. The CDR3 spells CASSLGTLYNEQFF. DNA of the CDR3: TGTGCCAGCAGCTTAGGGACACTCTACAATGAGCAGTTCTTC. Full variable domain (rest looked up from reference TRBV11-1 and TRBJ2-1): EAEVAQSPRYKITEKSQAVAFWCDPISGHATLYWYRQILGQGPELLVQFQDESVVDDSQLPKDRFSAERLKGVDSTLKIQPAELGDSAMYLCASSLGTLYNEQFFGPGTRLTVL.

This chain joins TRBV3-1 (or the pseudogene TRBV3-2) and TRBJ1-2; D is undetermined. The germline V and J ends were trimmed by 0 bases and 6 bases, with 14 bases remaining between them. The CDR3 extends over 15 amino acids. The germline V gene encodes CDR1 LGHDT and CDR2 YNNKEL (reference sequence). DNA for the CDR3: TGTGCCAGCAGCCAAGATCCAGGAGGGATTGATGGCTACACCTTC. Translating it yields CASSQDPGGIDGYTF.

The chain couples TRBV18 to TRBJ1-1, with TRBD1 matching 8 bases. The CDR3 has 13 amino acids. In germline, CDR1 is KGHSH, CDR2 LQKENI. J was trimmed by 12 bases and V by 6 bases; bases with no gene match: 12. CDR3 loop: CASSLADRGSSFF. As DNA, the CDR3 is TGTGCCAGCTCCCTAGCAGACAGGGGAAGTTCTTTCTTT. Filled out from reference TRBV18 and TRBJ1-1, the complete variable domain reads NAGVMQNPRHLVRRRGQEARLRCSPMKGHSHVYWYRQLPEEGLKFMVYLQKENIIDESGMPKERFSAEFPKEGPSILRIQQVVRGDSAAYFCASSLADRGSSFFGQGTRLTVV.

The chain recombines TRBV11-3 with TRBJ2-1; possible D gene TRBD1, 5 bases. V was shortened by 0 bases and J by 5 bases, with 8 bases between the two germline ends. CDR3 length: 14 amino acids. Germline CDR1 is SGHNT and CDR2 is YENEEA. Written as DNA, the CDR3 is TGTGCCAGCAGCTTAGAGGAGACAGACAATGAGCAGTTCTTC. This sequence encodes CASSLEETDNEQFF.

This clone was counted only a few times. V and J are TRBV6-1 and TRBJ2-7; 7 positions agree with TRBD1. The J segment lost 2 bases and the V segment lost 1 base, leaving 5 bases of the junction unmatched. Germline CDR1 is MNHNS and CDR2 is SASEGT. The CDR3 loop spans 15 amino acids. The chain's CDR3 is CASSEEGTEAYEQYF. In DNA, the CDR3 is TGTGCCAGCAGTGAAGAAGGGACAGAGGCCTACGAGCAGTACTTC.

V gene TRBV7-9 combines with J gene TRBJ1-3; perhaps TRBD1 as D (5 bases). V was shortened by 6 bases and J by 0 bases, with 12 bases between the two germline ends. CDR3 size: 15 residues. Germline V gene sequence: CDR1 SEHNR, CDR2 FQNEAQ (reference sequence). In DNA form, the CDR3 reads TGTGCCAGCAGGGGGGGACCGGTCTCTGGAAACACCATATATTTT. Protein product: CASRGGPVSGNTIYF. The whole variable domain, filled in from reference TRBV7-9 and TRBJ1-3, reads DTGVSQNPRHKITKRGQNVTFRCDPISEHNRLYWYRQTLGQGPEFLTYFQNEAQLEKSRLLSDRFSAERPKGSFSTLEIQRTEQGDSAMYLCASRGGPVSGNTIYFGEGSWLTVV.

The chain is built from TRBV11-2 and TRBJ1-2; TRBD1 aligns across 9 bases. The CDR3 runs to 14 residues. Germline V lookup: CDR1 SGHAT, CDR2 FQNNGV. V lost 0 bases to trimming and J lost 8 bases; unmatched junction nucleotides: 4. The CDR3 loop is CASSLDVTGGGYTF. CDR3 nucleotide sequence: TGTGCCAGCAGCTTAGACGTGACAGGGGGGGGCTACACCTTC. The whole variable domain, filled in from reference TRBV11-2 and TRBJ1-2, reads EAGVAQSPRYKIIEKRQSVAFWCNPISGHATLYWYQQILGQGPKLLIQFQNNGVVDDSQLPKDRFSAERLKGVDSTLKIQPAKLEDSAVYLCASSLDVTGGGYTFGSGTRLTVV.

The V gene is TRBV7-2, the J gene TRBJ2-7; D uncertain. Trimming removed 5 bases from V and 3 bases from J, with 11 bases in between. This CDR3 contains 13 residues. Germline V CDR1 and CDR2: SGHTA, FQGNSA. CDR3 sequence (DNA): TGTGCCAGCAGCCTAGATCTAAGCTACGAGCAGTACTTC. Residues: CASSLDLSYEQYF.

In its sample, this clone was seen once. The chain joins TRBV7-9 to TRBJ1-3, with no clear D. The ends were cut back, 4 bases at V and 1 base at J, with 14 bases in the middle. This CDR3 contains 16 residues. Germline values: CDR1 SEHNR, CDR2 FQNEAQ (reference sequence). The CDR3 coding sequence is TGTGCCAGCAGCTCGATTAATACATTTTCTGGAAACACCATATATTTT. Its translation is CASSSINTFSGNTIYF.

The chain recombines TRBV9 with TRBJ1-2; D possibly corresponds to TRBD1 (6 bases). The CDR3 extends over 15 amino acids. Trimming pared 0 bases from V and 8 bases from J, leaving 17 bases between. Germline V gene lookup returns CDR1 SGDLS and CDR2 YYNGEE. The CDR3 DNA reads as TGTGCCAGCAGCGTAGCCCCCACTCTCAGGGGCGGCTACACCTTC. Translated, it gives CASSVAPTLRGGYTF. The full variable domain, its missing parts supplied by reference TRBV9 and TRBJ1-2, is DSGVTQTPKHLITATGQRVTLRCSPRSGDLSVYWYQQSLDQGLQFLIQYYNGEERAKGNILERFSAQQFPDLHSELNLSSLELGDSALYFCASSVAPTLRGGYTFGSGTRLTVV.